This T cell receptor beta chain was retrieved from a study of blood T cell repertoires in COVID-19. V shed 3 bases and J shed 2 bases, with 11 bases lying between them. The germline CDR1 and CDR2 sequences are SGHTA and FQGNSA. The CDR3 has 14 residues. In the authors' methods: Amplification from reference gene primers served as the basis for estimated nucleated cell counts. Libraries were prepared by immunoSEQ multiplex PCR; TCRdb keeps only in-frame clonotypes and omits some of them. V and J calls and clone size follow that table, whereas D and trimming were derived from the DNA. The sample shows about 120,000 clones, 82% of them seen only once. This clone came up a few times.

The chain uses TRBV7-2 and TRBJ2-7; weak D call: TRBD1 (6 bases). Source material: peripheral blood. This TCR came from a human donor in a cohort sampled during active COVID-19. The CDR3 sequence: CASSFTGPTYEQYF. CDR3 DNA sequence: TGTGCCAGCAGCTTCACAGGGCCTACCTACGAGCAGTACTTC.